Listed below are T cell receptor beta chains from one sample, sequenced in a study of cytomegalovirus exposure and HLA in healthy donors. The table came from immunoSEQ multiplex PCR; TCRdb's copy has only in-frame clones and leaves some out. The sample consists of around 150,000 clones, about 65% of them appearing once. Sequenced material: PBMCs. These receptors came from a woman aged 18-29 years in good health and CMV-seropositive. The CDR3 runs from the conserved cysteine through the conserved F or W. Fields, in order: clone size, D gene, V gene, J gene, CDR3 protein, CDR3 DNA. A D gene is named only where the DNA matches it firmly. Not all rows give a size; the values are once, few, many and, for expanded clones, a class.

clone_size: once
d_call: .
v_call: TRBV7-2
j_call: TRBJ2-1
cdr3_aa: CASSSRSLAYEQFF
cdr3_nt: TGTGCCAGCAGCTCCCGCTCGCTAGCGTATGAGCAGTTCTTC

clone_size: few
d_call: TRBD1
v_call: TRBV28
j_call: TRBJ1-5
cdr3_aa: CASRGTGYSNQPQHF
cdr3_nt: TGTGCCAGCAGAGGGACAGGATATAGCAATCAGCCCCAGCATTTT

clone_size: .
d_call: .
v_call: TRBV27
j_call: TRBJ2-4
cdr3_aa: CASSSGGENIQYF
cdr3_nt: TGTGCCAGCAGTTCTGGCGGGGAAAACATTCAGTACTTC

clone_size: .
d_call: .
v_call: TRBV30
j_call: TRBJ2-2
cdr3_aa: CAWSVQLIGELFF
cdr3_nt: TGTGCCTGGAGTGTACAGCTTATCGGGGAGCTGTTTTTT

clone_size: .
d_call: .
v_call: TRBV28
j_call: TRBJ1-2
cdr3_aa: CASSFSHAGARGYTF
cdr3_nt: TGTGCCAGCAGTTTTTCCCATGCGGGGGCGAGGGGCTACACCTTC

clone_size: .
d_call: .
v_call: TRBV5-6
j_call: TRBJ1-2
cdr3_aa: CASSLAVNYGYTF
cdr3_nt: TGTGCCAGCAGCTTGGCCGTTAACTATGGCTACACCTTC

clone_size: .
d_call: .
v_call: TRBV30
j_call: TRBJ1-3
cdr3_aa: CAWSERRFNTIYF
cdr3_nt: TGTGCCTGGAGTGAACGGCGGTTCAACACCATATATTTT

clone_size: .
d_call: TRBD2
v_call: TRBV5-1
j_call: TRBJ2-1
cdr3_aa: CASSLVAGRSYNEQFF
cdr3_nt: TGCGCCAGCAGCTTGGTAGCGGGGCGCTCCTACAATGAGCAGTTCTTC

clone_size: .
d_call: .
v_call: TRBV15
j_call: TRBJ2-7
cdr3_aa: CATSRAGEQYF
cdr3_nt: TGTGCCACCAGCAGAGCGGGCGAGCAGTACTTC

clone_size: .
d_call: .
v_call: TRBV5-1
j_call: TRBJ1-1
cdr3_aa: CASTLGLTANTEAFF
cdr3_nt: TGCGCCAGCACCCTTGGACTGACCGCGAACACTGAAGCTTTCTTT

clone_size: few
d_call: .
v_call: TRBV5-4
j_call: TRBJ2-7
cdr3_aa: CASTTGQRSYEQYF
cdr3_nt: TGTGCCAGCACCACCGGACAGCGCTCCTACGAGCAGTACTTC

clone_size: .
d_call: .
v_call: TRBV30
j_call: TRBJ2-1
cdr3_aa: CAWSLSPGGGAIVHNEQFF
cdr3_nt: TGTGCCTGGAGTCTGTCCCCGGGTGGGGGGGCGATAGTCCACAATGAGCAGTTCTTC

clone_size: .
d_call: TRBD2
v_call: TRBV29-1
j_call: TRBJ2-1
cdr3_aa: CSGIAGTHNEQFF
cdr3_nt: TGCAGCGGTATAGCGGGAACCCACAATGAGCAGTTCTTC

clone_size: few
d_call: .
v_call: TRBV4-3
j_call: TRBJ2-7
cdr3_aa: CASSQEGRGSSYEQYF
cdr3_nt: TGCGCCAGCAGCCAAGAGGGACGGGGGTCCTCCTACGAGCAGTACTTC

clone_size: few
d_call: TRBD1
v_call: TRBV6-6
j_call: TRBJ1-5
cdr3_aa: CASRTTGGAVQPQHF
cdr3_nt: TGTGCCAGCAGAACTACAGGGGGCGCTGTTCAGCCCCAGCATTTT

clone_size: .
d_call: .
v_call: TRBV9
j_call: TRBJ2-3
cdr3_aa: CASSGGSGDTQYF
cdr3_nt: TGTGCCAGCTCGGGGGGCTCCGGAGATACGCAGTATTTT

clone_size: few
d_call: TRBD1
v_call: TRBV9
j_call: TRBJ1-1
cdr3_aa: CASSGPGQGEAFF
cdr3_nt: TGTGCCAGCAGCGGGCCGGGACAGGGTGAAGCTTTCTTT

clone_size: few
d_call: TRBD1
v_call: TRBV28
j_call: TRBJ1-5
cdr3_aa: CASSWQSGQGTNQPQHF
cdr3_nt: TGTGCCAGCTCGTGGCAGTCCGGACAGGGAACCAATCAGCCCCAGCATTTT

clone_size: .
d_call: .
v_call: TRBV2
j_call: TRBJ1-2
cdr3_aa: CAGSVGRMSNGYTF
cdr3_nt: TGTGCCGGCAGTGTGGGGCGGATGTCCAATGGCTACACCTTC

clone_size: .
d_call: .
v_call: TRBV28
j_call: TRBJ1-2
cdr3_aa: CASSPHVANYGYTF
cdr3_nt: TGTGCCAGCAGTCCCCACGTAGCCAACTATGGCTACACCTTC

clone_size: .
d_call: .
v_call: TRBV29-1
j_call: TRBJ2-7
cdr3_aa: CSSLGLRGEQYF
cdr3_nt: TGCAGCTCCCTGGGACTCCGCGGAGAGCAGTACTTC

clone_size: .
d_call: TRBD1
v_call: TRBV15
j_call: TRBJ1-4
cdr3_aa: CATRRAGLRDRDEKLFF
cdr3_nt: TGTGCCACCAGAAGAGCAGGATTAAGGGACAGGGACGAAAAACTGTTTTTT

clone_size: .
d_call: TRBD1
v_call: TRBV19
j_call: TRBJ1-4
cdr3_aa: CASTTGGAPPTF
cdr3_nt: TGTGCCAGTACAACAGGGGGCGCCCCCCCCACTTTT

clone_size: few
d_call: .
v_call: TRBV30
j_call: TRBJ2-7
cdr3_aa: CAWRRGIISYEQYF
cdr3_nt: TGTGCCTGGAGAAGGGGTATAATCTCCTACGAGCAGTACTTC

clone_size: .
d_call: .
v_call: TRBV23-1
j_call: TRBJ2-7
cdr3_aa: CATPSGHRGF
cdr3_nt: TGCGCCACCCCTTCCGGTCACCGCGGCTTC

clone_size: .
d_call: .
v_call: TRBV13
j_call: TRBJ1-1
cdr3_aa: CASSPSAGEAFF
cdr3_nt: TGTGCCAGCAGCCCTAGCGCAGGGGAAGCTTTCTTT

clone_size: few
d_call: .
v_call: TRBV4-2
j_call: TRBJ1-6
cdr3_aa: CASSLTPGADNSPLHF
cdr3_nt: TGTGCCAGCAGCTTAACCCCAGGGGCCGATAATTCACCCCTCCACTTT

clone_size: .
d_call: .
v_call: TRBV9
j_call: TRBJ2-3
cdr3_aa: CASSVSGSLADTQYF
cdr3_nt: TGTGCCAGCAGCGTATCGGGTAGTCTTGCAGATACGCAGTATTTT

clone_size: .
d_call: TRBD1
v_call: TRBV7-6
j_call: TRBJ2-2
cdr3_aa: CASSTTGGSGELFF
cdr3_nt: TGTGCCAGCAGCACCACAGGGGGCTCGGGGGAGCTGTTTTTT

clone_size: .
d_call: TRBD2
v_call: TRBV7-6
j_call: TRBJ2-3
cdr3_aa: CASSRDFSGSGTDTQYF
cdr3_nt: TGTGCCAGCAGCAGAGATTTTAGCGGGAGTGGCACAGATACGCAGTATTTT

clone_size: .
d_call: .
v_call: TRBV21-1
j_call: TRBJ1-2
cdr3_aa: CASSSLPGYGYTF
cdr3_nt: TGTGCCAGCAGCAGTCTCCCAGGGTATGGCTACACCTTC

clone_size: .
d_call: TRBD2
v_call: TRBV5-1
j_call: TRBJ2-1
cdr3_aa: CASSKGLAGASYNEQFF
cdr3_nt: TGCGCCAGCTCTAAAGGGCTAGCGGGGGCATCTTACAATGAGCAGTTCTTC

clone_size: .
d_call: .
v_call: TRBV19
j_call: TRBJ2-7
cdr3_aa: CATRDGPGPYEQYF
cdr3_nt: TGTGCCACTCGAGACGGACCAGGGCCCTACGAGCAGTACTTC

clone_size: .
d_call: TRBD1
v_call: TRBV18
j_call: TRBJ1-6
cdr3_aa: CASSPFSGTGDSPLHF
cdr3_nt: TGTGCCAGCTCACCTTTCTCAGGGACAGGGGATTCACCCCTCCACTTT

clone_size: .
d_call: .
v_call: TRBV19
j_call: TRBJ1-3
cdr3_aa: CASTITGYAGNTIYF
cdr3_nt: TGTGCCAGTACCATTACAGGGTATGCTGGAAACACCATATATTTT

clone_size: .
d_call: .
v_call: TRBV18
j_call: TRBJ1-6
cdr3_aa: CASSPQAPGNNSPLHF
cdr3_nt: TGTGCCAGCTCACCACAAGCTCCAGGAAATAATTCACCCCTCCACTTT

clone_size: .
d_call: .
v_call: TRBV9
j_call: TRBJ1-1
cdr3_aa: CASSAQGSNTEAFF
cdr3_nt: TGTGCCAGCAGCGCTCAGGGGTCGAACACTGAAGCTTTCTTT

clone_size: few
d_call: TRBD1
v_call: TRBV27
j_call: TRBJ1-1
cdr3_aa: CASRRRTGGLNEAFF
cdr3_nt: TGTGCCAGCAGACGAAGGACAGGGGGGTTAAATGAAGCTTTCTTT

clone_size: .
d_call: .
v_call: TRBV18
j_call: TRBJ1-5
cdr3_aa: CASSPGQFNQPQHF
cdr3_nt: TGTGCCAGCTCACCCGGACAGTTCAATCAGCCCCAGCATTTT

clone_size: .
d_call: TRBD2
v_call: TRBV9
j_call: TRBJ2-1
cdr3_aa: CASSVGGGSYNEQFF
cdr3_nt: TGTGCCAGCAGCGTAGGCGGGGGATCCTACAATGAGCAGTTCTTC

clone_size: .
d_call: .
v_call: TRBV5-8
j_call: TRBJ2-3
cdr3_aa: CASSLGGPDTQYF
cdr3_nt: TGTGCCAGCAGCTTGGGAGGGCCAGATACGCAGTATTTT

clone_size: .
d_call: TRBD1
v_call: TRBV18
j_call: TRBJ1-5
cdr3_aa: CASSPDRQGAGSNQPQHF
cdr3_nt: TGTGCCAGCTCGCCCGATCGACAGGGGGCTGGGAGCAATCAGCCCCAGCATTTT

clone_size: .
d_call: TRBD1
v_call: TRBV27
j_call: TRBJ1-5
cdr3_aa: CASRTGNGNQPQHF
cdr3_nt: TGTGCCAGCAGGACAGGGAATGGCAATCAGCCCCAGCATTTT

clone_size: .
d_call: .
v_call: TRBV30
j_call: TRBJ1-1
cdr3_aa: CAWISTGNTEAFF
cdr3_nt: TGTGCCTGGATTTCGACAGGGAACACTGAAGCTTTCTTT

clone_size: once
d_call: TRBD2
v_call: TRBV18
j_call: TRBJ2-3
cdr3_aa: CASSPPTSGKMSDTQYF
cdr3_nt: TGTGCCAGCTCACCACCGACTAGCGGGAAAATGTCGGATACGCAGTATTTT

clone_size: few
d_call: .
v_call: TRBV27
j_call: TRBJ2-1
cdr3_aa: CASTEGNEQFF
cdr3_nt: TGTGCCAGCACGGAGGGAAATGAGCAGTTCTTC

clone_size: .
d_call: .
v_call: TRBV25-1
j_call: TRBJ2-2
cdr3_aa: CASSEYPKNTGELFF
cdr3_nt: TGTGCCAGCAGTGAATATCCTAAAAACACCGGGGAGCTGTTTTTT

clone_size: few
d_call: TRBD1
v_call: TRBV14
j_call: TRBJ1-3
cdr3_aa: CASSQTTGLSGNTIYF
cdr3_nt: TGTGCCAGCAGCCAAACGACAGGGCTCTCTGGAAACACCATATATTTT

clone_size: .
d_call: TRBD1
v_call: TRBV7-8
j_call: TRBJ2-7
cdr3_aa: CASRGTATYEQYF
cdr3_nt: TGTGCCAGCAGGGGGACAGCTACCTACGAGCAGTACTTC

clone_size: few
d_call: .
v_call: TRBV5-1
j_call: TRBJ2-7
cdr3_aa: CASSGTESYEQYF
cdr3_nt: TGCGCCAGCAGCGGGACTGAGTCCTACGAGCAGTACTTC

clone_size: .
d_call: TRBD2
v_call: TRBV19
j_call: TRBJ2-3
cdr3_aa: CASSYRPSGFTDTQYF
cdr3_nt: TGTGCCAGTAGTTACCGGCCTAGCGGCTTCACAGATACGCAGTATTTT

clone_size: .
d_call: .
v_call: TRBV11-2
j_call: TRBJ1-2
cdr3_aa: CASSLAGAGSRPYGYTF
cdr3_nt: TGTGCCAGCAGCTTAGCGGGAGCAGGCTCTAGGCCCTATGGCTACACCTTC

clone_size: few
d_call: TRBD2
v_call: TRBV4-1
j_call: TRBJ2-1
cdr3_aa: CASSRKKSSGPTRGGFYNEQFF
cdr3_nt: TGCGCCAGCAGCCGAAAGAAGAGTAGCGGGCCCACACGGGGGGGGTTTTACAATGAGCAGTTCTTC

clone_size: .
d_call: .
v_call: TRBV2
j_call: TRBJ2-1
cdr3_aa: CASSEQGDEQFF
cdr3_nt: TGTGCCAGCAGTGAGCAGGGCGATGAGCAGTTCTTC

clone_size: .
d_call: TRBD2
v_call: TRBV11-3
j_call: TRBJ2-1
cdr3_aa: CASSPSSGGSSYNEQFF
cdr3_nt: TGTGCCAGCAGCCCCTCTAGCGGGGGGAGCTCCTACAATGAGCAGTTCTTC

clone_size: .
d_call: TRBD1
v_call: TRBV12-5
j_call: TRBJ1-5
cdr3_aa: CASGLPGQGVMMPQHF
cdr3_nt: TGTGCTAGTGGTTTGCCGGGACAGGGGGTCATGATGCCCCAGCATTTT